This TCR beta chain was documented in a study of shared clonotypes between healthy human individuals (dated by TCRdb to 2018 to 2021). The study in broad terms: The cohort included a few men and two women between 18 and 49 years of age. Per donor, three plates each were used for CD4 naive and CD4 memory, two for CD8 naive, and one for CD8 memory. Libraries were prepared and TCR repertoires were sequenced by different laboratories using diverse techniques, in order to increase sequencing depth and limit assay-specific biases. Leukapheresis yielded between about 0.94 and 9.5 billion PBMCs per donor. To estimate repertoire size and how much clonotypes are shared between individuals, the study performed deep sequencing of blood TCR repertoires from roughly five healthy adults. On the study overall, not on this receptor specifically: Across a few donors, approximately 4.6% of naive CD4, approximately 3.6% of naive CD8, approximately 2.5% of memory CD4, and under 0.45% of memory CD8 clonotypes were shared. Larger estimated clonotype richness was generally found for naive subsets than for memory subsets. Sampling was limited to blood, and TCR repertoires in tissue likely differ from TCR repertoires in blood. Because the study included a small number of donors, the genetic and exposure-history diversity represented was limited. Pairwise subsampling led to the expectation that sequencing depth would affect the degree of clonotype sharing among donors. Even with the large sequencing depth, rarefaction of the sorted-subset datasets indicated that sequencing was incomplete. Clonotypes shared by all four sorted-subset donors showed higher generation probabilities than non-shared clonotypes.

Trimming takes 3 bases from V and 1 base from J, and the germline ends sit 10 bases apart. The CDR1 and CDR2 encoded by the germline V gene (reference sequence) are MNHEY and SMNVEV. The CDR3 goes from the cysteine to the phenylalanine over 14 residues. The retained sequence is limited to the CDR3, 42 bases, with the frame set at the first base. Using the deep immunoSEQ assay, multiplex PCR amplified TCR CDR3 regions from genomic DNA. Extracted genomic DNA from each cell subset was distributed evenly across all wells of several immunoSEQ 96-well plates, and each plate was treated as a replicate. Each replicate PCR for sorted subsets received around 200 ng genomic DNA, equal to 28,000 or so T cell genomes. Purified libraries were measured with a Qubit 3.0 fluorometer, size-checked on a Bioanalyzer 2100, and measured again with the KAPA Library Quantification kit. Every immunoSEQ 96-well plate was sequenced on a dedicated single-read 150-cycle Illumina NextSeq 550 flow cell. Per the source publication's procedure: Because only junctional sequences without quality scores were contained in the immunoSEQ output, filtering matching that applied to full-length reads could not be performed. Sequences were annotated with PyIR, a Python wrapper for IgBLAST v1.9, and V/J genes and CDR3 were assigned using IMGT germline references. Reads were filtered out if the reads had weak V/J assignments (E-value above 1e-6), no CDR3, stop codons, out-of-frame junctions, or ambiguous translated residues. A V3J clonotype was defined by an identical inferred V gene, J gene, and CDR3 amino acid sequence. Percentage overlap between repertoires was computed as shared unique clonotypes divided by the size of the smaller repertoire. Richness of each repertoire was evaluated using RTK rarefaction, the Chao1 estimator, and Recon v2.1 estimates of unobserved clonotypes. OLGA was used to compute generation probabilities for all TCRbeta clonotypes that the gDNA method yielded from a handful of donors. TCRdb provides this immuneACCESS table in a form limited to in-frame rearrangements. Some clones are lacking; in checked studies, under half of them reflect an unresolved V gene, and why the rest are absent is not known. Clone size and V and J calls were adopted from that table, with D and trimming inferred from the DNA. The sample table contains roughly 1,600,000 clones; only one count was recorded for 98% of them. The biggest ten clones account for around 0.33% of the sample.

Healthy HIV-negative adults with no recently reported acute infections or vaccinations were included as donors. Every donor was a Caucasian adult residing in Nashville, Tennessee, USA. Magnetic negative selection was used to enrich CD4+ T cells, after which naive cells were positively selected on CD45RA and the negative fraction became the memory subset. Blood was collected by leukapheresis, and PBMCs were isolated by Ficoll-Histopaque density gradient centrifugation and then cryopreserved in liquid nitrogen vapor phase. Analytical flow cytometry was used to check the purity and quantity of every magnetically sorted T cell population. Genomic DNA was isolated from each sorted fraction and quantified by UV absorbance on a Nanodrop 2000c. This clone was recorded only once. Its specific antigen is unknown. Per-base quality was not reported, and no clone a single base away is much larger than it.

This chain is built from TRBV27 and TRBJ2-7, with TRBD2 perhaps the D gene, on 5 matching bases. The receptor was derived from a young man in good health. Sample: naive CD4+ T cells sorted from blood. Taken with the paper, the label for cell subset or site translates to: CD45RA+ positively selected. The DNA sequence is TGTGCCAGCAGTTTGAGGCTAGCTTCCTACGAGCAGTACTTC. It translates to CASSLRLASYEQYF.